This T cell receptor beta chain was identified in a study of blood T cell repertoires in COVID-19. This clone qualifies as medium-sized. This same CDR3 is encoded by further DNA sequences in the sample. The table came from immunoSEQ multiplex PCR; TCRdb's copy has only in-frame clones and leaves some out. The table has about 39,000 clones, about 90% seen once. The CDR3 has 18 residues. The ends lost 3 bases at V and 6 bases at J; junction bases unmatched: 13. CDR1 is SGHTA, CDR2 FQGNSA, per germline. The source material was peripheral blood. V is TRBV7-2 and J is TRBJ2-3, with 12 bases aligning to TRBD2. The sequence was obtained from a man aged 60 to 69 with acute or convalescent COVID-19. In DNA, the CDR3 is TGTGCCAGCAGCTTTAGAGGGGGGGGGACTAGCGGGCCGGATACGCAGTATTTT. Amino acid sequence: CASSFRGGGTSGPDTQYF.